This T cell receptor (beta chain) was captured by sequencing in a study of blood T cell repertoires in COVID-19. Looking at the study overall: COVID-19 samples from acute and convalescent phases originated in the United States, Italy and Spain.

The table came from immunoSEQ multiplex PCR; TCRdb's copy has only in-frame clones and leaves some out. Counted here are 120,000 or so clones, around 87% occurring once; the ten biggest clones make up approximately 8%. This CDR3 is 16 amino acids long. V shed 0 bases and J 1 base; nucleotides not matched to a gene: 5. Germline CDR1 reads SGHRS; CDR2 reads YFSETQ. This TCR came from a man aged 50 to 59 with acute or convalescent COVID-19. This sequence joins TRBV5-1 and TRBJ2-5; 8 bases map to TRBD1. Sequenced input: peripheral blood. The CDR3 DNA sequence: TGCGCCAGCAGCTTGGCCGACAGGGGAATCCAAGAGACCCAGTACTTC. Its translation: CASSLADRGIQETQYF.